This TCR beta chain was sequenced for a study of siplizumab effects on memory and regulatory T cells. Whole-study results and caveats: Roughly 80-96% of proliferating CD4+ or CD8+ clones lacked a naive or memory phenotype that could be assigned.

The CDR3 is 15 amino acids. CDR1 KGHSH and CDR2 LQKENI come from the germline V gene. Deletions cut 2 bases from V and 6 bases from J, with 13 bases between. Generated by immunoSEQ multiplex PCR, the TCRdb table keeps only in-frame clones and is missing some. The profile shows about 100,000 clones, nearly 95% of them singletons. This clone was recorded once. The antigen remains unidentified. What was sequenced was non-Treg CD4+ T cells sorted from blood. The rearrangement joins TRBV18 to TRBJ2-2; a possible D gene is TRBD2 (5 bases). The origin of this receptor is a human donor in good health. CDR3 DNA: TGTGCCAGCTCACCAGGGCTAGCCGTCCCCGGGGAGCTGTTTTTT. It encodes CASSPGLAVPGELFF.